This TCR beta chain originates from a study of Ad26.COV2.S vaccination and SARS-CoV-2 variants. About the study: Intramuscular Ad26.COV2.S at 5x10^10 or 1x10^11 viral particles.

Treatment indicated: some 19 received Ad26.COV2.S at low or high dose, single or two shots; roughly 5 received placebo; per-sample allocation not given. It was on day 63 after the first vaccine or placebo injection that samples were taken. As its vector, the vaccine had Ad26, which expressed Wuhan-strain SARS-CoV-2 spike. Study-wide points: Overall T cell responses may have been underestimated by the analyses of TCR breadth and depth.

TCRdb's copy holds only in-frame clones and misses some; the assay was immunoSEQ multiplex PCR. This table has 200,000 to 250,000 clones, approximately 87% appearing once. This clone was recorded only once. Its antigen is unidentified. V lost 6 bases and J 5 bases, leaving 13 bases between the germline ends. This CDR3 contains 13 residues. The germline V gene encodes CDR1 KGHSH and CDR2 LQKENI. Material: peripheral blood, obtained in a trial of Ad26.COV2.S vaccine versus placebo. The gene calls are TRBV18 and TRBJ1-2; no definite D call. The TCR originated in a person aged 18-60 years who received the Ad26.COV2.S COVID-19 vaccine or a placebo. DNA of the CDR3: TGTGCCAGCTCCCGAACAGTTGGGTATGGCTACACCTTC. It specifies CASSRTVGYGYTF.